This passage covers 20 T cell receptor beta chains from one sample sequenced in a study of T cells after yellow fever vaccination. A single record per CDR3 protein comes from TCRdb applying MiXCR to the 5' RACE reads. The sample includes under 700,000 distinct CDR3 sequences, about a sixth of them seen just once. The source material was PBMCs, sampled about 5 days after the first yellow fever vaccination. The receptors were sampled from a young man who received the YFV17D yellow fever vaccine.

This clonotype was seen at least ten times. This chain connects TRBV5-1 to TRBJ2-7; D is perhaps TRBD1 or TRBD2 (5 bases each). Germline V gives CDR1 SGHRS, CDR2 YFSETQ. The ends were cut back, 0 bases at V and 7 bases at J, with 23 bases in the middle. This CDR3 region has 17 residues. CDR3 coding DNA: TGCGCCAGCAGCTTGGGGCAGCTGGGGGACGTCGTTGGGGAGCAGTACGTC. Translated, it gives CASSLGQLGDVVGEQYV.

The CDR3 reads CASSVGGGFSGELFF. The CDR3 DNA is TGTGCCAGCAGCGTTGGGGGGGGTTTCTCCGGGGAGCTGTTTTTT. The chain links TRBV9 to TRBJ2-2, with 7 bases lining up with TRBD2. The CDR3 length is 15 residues. Germline V gene data show CDR1 as SGDLS and CDR2 as YYNGEE. V was pared by 2 bases and J by 6 bases, with 7 bases of the junction left unmatched. The whole variable domain, remainder taken from reference TRBV9 and TRBJ2-2, is DSGVTQTPKHLITATGQRVTLRCSPRSGDLSVYWYQQSLDQGLQFLIQYYNGEERAKGNILERFSAQQFPDLHSELNLSSLELGDSALYFCASSVGGGFSGELFFGEGSRLTVL.

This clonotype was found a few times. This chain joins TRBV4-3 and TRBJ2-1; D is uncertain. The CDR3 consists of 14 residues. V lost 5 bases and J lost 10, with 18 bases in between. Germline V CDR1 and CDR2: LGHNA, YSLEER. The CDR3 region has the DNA TGCGCCAGCAGCGGGGTCGGCCTAGTCAGGGAGCAGTTCTTC. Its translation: CASSGVGLVREQFF.

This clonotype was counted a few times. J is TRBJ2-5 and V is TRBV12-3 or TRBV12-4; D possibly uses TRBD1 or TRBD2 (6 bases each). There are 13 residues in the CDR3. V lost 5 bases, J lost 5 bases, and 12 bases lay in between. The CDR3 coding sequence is TGTGCCAGCAGTGGGGGGCCACGGGAGACCCAGTACTTC. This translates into CASSGGPRETQYF.

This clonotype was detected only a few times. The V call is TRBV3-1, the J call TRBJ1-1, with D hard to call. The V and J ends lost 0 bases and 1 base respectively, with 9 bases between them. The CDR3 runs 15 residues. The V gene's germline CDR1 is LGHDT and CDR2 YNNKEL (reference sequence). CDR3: CASSQDWRENTEAFF. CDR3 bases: TGTGCCAGCAGCCAAGATTGGAGAGAGAACACTGAAGCTTTCTTT.

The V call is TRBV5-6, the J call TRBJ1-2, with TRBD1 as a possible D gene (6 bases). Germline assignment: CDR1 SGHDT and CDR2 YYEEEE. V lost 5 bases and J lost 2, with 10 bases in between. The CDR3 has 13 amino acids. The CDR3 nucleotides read TGTGCCAGCAGAGGAGGACAGAACTATGGCTACACCTTC. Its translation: CASRGGQNYGYTF.

CDR3 bases: TGCGCCAGCAGCCAAGTCCGGGGGCGAAGTAACGGGGAGCTGTTTTTT. This gives the protein CASSQVRGRSNGELFF. V is TRBV4-1 and J is TRBJ2-2; D possibly matches TRBD1 or TRBD2 (6 bases each). V lost 1 base, J lost 7 bases, and 16 bases lay in between. CDR1 and CDR2 from the germline V gene are MGHRA and YSYEKL. The CDR3 is 16 residues long.

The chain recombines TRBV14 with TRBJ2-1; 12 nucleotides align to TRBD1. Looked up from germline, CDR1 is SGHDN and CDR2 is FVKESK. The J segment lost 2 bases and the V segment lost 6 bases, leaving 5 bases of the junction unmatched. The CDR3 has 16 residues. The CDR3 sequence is CASRGTGGGTYNEQFF. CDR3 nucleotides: TGTGCCAGCAGAGGGACAGGGGGCGGAACCTACAATGAGCAGTTCTTC.

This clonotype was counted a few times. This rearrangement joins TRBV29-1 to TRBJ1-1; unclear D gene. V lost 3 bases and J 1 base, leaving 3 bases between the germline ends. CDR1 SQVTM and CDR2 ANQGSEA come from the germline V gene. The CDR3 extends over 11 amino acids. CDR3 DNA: TGCAGCGTTGACCGGAACACTGAAGCTTTCTTT. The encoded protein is CSVDRNTEAFF. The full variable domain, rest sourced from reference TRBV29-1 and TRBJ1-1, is SAVISQKPSRDICQRGTSLTIQCQVDSQVTMMFWYRQQPGQSLTLIATANQGSEATYESGFVIDKFPISRPNLTFSTLTVSNMSPEDSSIYLCSVDRNTEAFFGQGTRLTVV.

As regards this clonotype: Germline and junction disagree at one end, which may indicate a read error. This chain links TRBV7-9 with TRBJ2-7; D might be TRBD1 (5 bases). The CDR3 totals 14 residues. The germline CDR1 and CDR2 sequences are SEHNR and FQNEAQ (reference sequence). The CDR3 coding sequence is TGTGCCAGCAGTTTCGACAGTAGCTCCTACGACCAGTACTTC. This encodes CASSFDSSSYDQYF.

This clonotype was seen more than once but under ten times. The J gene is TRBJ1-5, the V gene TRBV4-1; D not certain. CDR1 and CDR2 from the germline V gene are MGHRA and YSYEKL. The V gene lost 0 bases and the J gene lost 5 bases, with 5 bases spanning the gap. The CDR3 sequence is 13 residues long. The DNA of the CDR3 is TGCGCCAGCAGCCAAGACACTTATCAGCCCCAGCATTTT. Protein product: CASSQDTYQPQHF.

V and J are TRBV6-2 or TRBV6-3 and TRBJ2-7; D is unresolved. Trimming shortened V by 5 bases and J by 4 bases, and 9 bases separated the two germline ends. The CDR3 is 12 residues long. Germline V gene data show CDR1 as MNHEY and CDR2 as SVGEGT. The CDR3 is CASSDLYYEQYV. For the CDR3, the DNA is TGTGCCAGCAGTGATCTCTATTACGAGCAGTACGTC.

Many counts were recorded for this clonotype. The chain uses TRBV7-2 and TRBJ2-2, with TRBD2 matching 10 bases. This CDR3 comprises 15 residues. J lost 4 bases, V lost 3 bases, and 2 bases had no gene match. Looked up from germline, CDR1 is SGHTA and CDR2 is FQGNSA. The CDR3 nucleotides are TGTGCCAGCAGCTTCACTAGCGGGGTCACCGGGGAGCTGTTTTTT. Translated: CASSFTSGVTGELFF. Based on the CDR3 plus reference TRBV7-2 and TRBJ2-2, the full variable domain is GAGVSQSPSNKVTEKGKDVELRCDPISGHTALYWYRQSLGQGLEFLIYFQGNSAPDKSGLPSDRFSAERTGGSVSTLTIQRTQQEDSAVYLCASSFTSGVTGELFFGEGSRLTVL.

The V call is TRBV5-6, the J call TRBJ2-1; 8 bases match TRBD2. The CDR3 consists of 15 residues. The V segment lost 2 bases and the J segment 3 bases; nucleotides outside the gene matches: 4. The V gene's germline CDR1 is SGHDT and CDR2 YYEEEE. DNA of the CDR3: TGTGCCAGCAGCTTTCATAGCGGGGACTACAATGAGCAGTTCTTC. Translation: CASSFHSGDYNEQFF.

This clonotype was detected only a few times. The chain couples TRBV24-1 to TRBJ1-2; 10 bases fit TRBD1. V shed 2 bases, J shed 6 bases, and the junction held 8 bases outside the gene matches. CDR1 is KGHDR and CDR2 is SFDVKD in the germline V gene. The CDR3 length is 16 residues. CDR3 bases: TGTGCCACCAGTGATTCGAGCCGGGACAGGGGAAATGGCTACACCTTC. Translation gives CATSDSSRDRGNGYTF.

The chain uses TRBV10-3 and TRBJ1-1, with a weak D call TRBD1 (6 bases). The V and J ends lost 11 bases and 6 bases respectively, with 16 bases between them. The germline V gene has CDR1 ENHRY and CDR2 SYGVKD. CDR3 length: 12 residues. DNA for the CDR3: TGTGCCTCGGAAGGGGGTGGAGCTGAAGCTTTCTTT. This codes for CASEGGGAEAFF.

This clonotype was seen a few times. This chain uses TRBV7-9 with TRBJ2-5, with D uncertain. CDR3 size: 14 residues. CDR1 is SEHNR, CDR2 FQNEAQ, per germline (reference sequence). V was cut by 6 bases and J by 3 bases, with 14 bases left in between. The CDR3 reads CASRAASPEETQYF. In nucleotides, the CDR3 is TGTGCCAGCAGGGCAGCGTCCCCGGAAGAGACCCAGTACTTC.

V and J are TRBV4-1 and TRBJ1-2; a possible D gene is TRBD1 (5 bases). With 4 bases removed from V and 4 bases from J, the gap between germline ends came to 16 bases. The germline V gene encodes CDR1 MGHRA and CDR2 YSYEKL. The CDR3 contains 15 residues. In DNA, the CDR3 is TGCGCCAGCAGCCTGGACGGGGGACTACGCTATGGCTACACCTTC. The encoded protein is CASSLDGGLRYGYTF.

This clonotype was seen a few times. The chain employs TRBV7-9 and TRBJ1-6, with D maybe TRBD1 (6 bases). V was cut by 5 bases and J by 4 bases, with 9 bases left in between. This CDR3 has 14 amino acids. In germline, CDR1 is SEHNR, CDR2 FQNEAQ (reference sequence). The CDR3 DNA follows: TGTGCCAGCAGCGGAGGGGGGTATAATTCACCCCTCCACTTT. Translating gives CASSGGGYNSPLHF. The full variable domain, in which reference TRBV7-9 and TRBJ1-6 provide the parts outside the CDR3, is DTGVSQNPRHKITKRGQNVTFRCDPISEHNRLYWYRQTLGQGPEFLTYFQNEAQLEKSRLLSDRFSAERPKGSFSTLEIQRTEQGDSAMYLCASSGGGYNSPLHFGNGTRLTVT.

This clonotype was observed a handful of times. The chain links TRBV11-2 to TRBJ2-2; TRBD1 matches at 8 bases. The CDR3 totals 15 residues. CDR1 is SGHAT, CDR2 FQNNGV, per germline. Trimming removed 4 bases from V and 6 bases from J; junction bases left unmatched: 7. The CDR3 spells CASSSYRGKAGELFF. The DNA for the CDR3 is TGTGCCAGCAGCTCGTACAGGGGGAAAGCCGGGGAGCTGTTTTTT.